The clone carrying this TCR beta chain was seen ten or more times. Its matching antigen is unknown. This sample was included in a study of regulatory T cells in long-lasting Graves disease. Points from the study as a whole: Persistent disease showed a preference for TRBV28, TRBJ1-2 and TRBJ2-5. Persistent-disease Graves' patients showed less TCR diversity than new cases.

Researchers made TCR beta libraries by using iRepertoire HTBI primers and running Arm-PCR on CDR3 regions. TCRdb re-called the multiplex PCR reads with MiXCR, one entry per CDR3 protein. The sample shows around 250,000 distinct CDR3 sequences, 20% to 25% of them seen only once. Germline assignment: CDR1 MDHEN and CDR2 SYDVKM. The CDR3 has 12 amino acids. As for time point: newly diagnosed GD, antithyroid drugs for less than 3 months. Researchers made the TCR library from RNA that was extracted from PBMCs. Source: peripheral blood mononuclear cells (PBMCs), taken at new diagnosis, from a patient treated with antithyroid drugs. This chain connects TRBV28 to TRBJ2-5, with 9 bases lining up with TRBD2. The origin of this receptor is a female donor with Graves disease. The CDR3 DNA reads as TGTGCGGCTAGCGGGGTTCAAGAGACCCAGTACTTC. Translating gives CAASGVQETQYF.